The 2 T cell receptor beta chains listed next were all sequenced from one sample in a study of shared clonotypes between healthy human individuals. Cells designated naive CD8 were CD45RO-negative and were positively selected for CCR7, with terminally differentiated effector memory CD45RA+ cells excluded. Libraries were prepared by immunoSEQ multiplex PCR; TCRdb keeps only in-frame clonotypes and omits some of them. The sample records under 700,000 clones, approximately 96% being singletons. Sequencing was carried out using naive CD8+ T cells sorted from blood. Receptors originate from a woman aged 25 to 39 in good health.

The chain recombines TRBV5-6 with TRBJ2-7; D is perhaps TRBD1 or TRBD2 (5 bases each). Germline V gene sequence: CDR1 SGHDT, CDR2 YYEEEE. The V end lost 4 bases, the J end lost 6 bases, and 20 bases lay between the germline ends. This CDR3 contains 15 residues. DNA for the CDR3: TGTGCCAGCAGCCCCGCCGGGACGGCGGAGCTCGAGCAGTACTTC. Encoded protein: CASSPAGTAELEQYF.

The chain carries TRBV27 and TRBJ2-1; TRBD2 might be the D (5 bases). Germline values: CDR1 MNHEY, CDR2 SMNVEV (reference sequence). This CDR3 spans 14 amino acids. Trimming took 4 bases from V and 5 from J, leaving 12 bases between them. The CDR3 sequence is CASSYGTSNNEQFF. The CDR3 DNA sequence: TGTGCCAGCAGTTACGGCACTAGTAACAATGAGCAGTTCTTC.